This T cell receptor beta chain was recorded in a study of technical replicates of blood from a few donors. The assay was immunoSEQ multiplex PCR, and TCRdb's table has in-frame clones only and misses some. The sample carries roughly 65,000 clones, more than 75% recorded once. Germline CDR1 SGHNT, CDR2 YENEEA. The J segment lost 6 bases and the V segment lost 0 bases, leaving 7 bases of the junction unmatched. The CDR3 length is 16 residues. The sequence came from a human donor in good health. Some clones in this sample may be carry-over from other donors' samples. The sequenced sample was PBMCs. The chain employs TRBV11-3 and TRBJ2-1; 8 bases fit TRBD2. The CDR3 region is CASSLEARGGLNEQFF. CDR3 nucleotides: TGTGCCAGCAGCTTAGAAGCACGGGGGGGCCTCAATGAGCAGTTCTTC.